This paragraph covers one T cell receptor beta chain sequence. The PCR contained 60 Vbeta and 13 Jbeta primers. TCRdb's table, derived via immunoSEQ multiplex PCR, lists solely in-frame clones and lacks some. This sample carries some 140,000 clones, 60% to 85% of them seen once, and the ten largest clones take approximately 4%. The sample is drawn from a study of cytomegalovirus exposure and HLA in healthy donors. Trimming removed 0 bases at V and 11 bases at J, with 17 bases between. The CDR3 consists of 16 residues. Germline V gene sequence: CDR1 MNHEY, CDR2 SVGAGI. This TCR came from a woman aged 40-49 years in good health and CMV-seronegative. V usage is TRBV6-5 and J usage is TRBJ1-6, with D possibly being TRBD1 (6 bases). What was sequenced was PBMCs. CDR3 DNA sequence: TGTGCCAGCAGTTACTCAGGGGGGGGAACGGCGGCACCCCTCCACTTT. As protein: CASSYSGGGTAAPLHF.